The sequence of this T cell receptor beta chain was determined in a study of identical twins. Study conclusions and caveats: Where beta out-of-frame sequences were concerned, excess twin sharing was weaker. Fewer insertions characterized abundant cord blood beta clonotypes, whereas memory repertoires showed none.

Unique molecular identifiers were present on the cDNA, which also gained a universal primer site by template switching. TCRdb independently ran MiXCR on the 5' RACE reads; one entry per CDR3 protein. The data hold under 1 million distinct CDR3 sequences, with roughly an eighth observed a single time. There are 16 residues in the CDR3. From germline, CDR1 is MGHRA and CDR2 YSYEKL. Deletions cut 3 bases from V and 0 bases from J, with 12 bases between. A few counts support this clonotype. Its antigen is currently unknown. These data are also associated with another study on yellow fever vaccine responses in identical twins. In that study: Twin vaccine T cell responses reportedly seemed partly convergent, partly personalized.

The rearrangement uses TRBV4-1 and TRBJ2-4, with a weak D call TRBD1 (6 bases). The sequence came from a woman under 30 in good health. Specimen: PBMCs. CDR3 bases: TGCGCCAGCAGCCAGGCTGACAGGATAGCCAAAAACATTCAGTACTTC. Residues: CASSQADRIAKNIQYF.